The 5 T cell receptor beta chains reported below all come from one sample, sequenced in a study of shared clonotypes between healthy human individuals (dated by TCRdb to the early 2020s). Receptors were amplified or captured by the immunoSEQ multiplex PCR assay. TCRdb provides this immuneACCESS table in a form limited to in-frame rearrangements. Some clones are lacking; in checked studies, under half of them reflect an unresolved V gene, and why the rest are absent is not known. The sample table holds 2 million or so clones, of which just under 95% were seen once. Around 1.1% of the sample belongs to the ten largest clones. CD8 naive samples were obtained by positive selection for CCR7 among CD45RO-negative cells, yielding a CD45RA+CCR7+ population from which TemRA cells were excluded. Material for sequencing was naive CD8+ T cells sorted from blood. The cell subset or site label corresponds to: CD45RA+CCR7+. The source is a man aged 18 to 29 in good health.

The chain links TRBV11-2 to TRBJ1-1; tentatively, D is TRBD1 (5 bases). V lost 6 bases to trimming and J lost 5 bases, with 13 bases between them. This CDR3 is 13 amino acids long. Germline CDR1 SGHAT, CDR2 FQNNGV. This CDR3 is CASSRSGPTEAFF. For the CDR3, the DNA is TGTGCCAGCAGTAGGTCGGGGCCGACTGAAGCTTTCTTT.

This clone came up once. V is TRBV5-6 and J is TRBJ2-1; D is unclear. CDR1 and CDR2 (germline): SGHDT, YYEEEE. The V gene lost 5 bases and the J gene lost 9 bases, with 18 bases spanning the gap. This CDR3 is built from 14 residues. CDR3 nucleotides: TGTGCCAGCAGTCAATTAGGTCCCCGATTTGAGCAGTTCTTC. Translating it yields CASSQLGPRFEQFF.

This CDR3 reads CASSGTTNTGELFF. CDR3 nucleotides: TGTGCCAGCAGCGGGACAACGAACACCGGGGAGCTGTTTTTT. The V and J genes are TRBV9 and TRBJ2-2; TRBD1 might be the D (5 bases). The CDR3 sequence is 14 residues long. Germline V CDR1 and CDR2: SGDLS, YYNGEE. Between the trimmed V and J ends, which lost 3 bases and 0 bases, there was a span of 6 bases.

About this clone itself: This same CDR3 is encoded by further DNA sequences in the sample. The rearrangement joins TRBV29-1 to TRBJ2-1; 10 bases are shared with TRBD1. The ends lost 3 bases at V and 7 bases at J; junction bases unmatched: 6. Germline values: CDR1 SQVTM, CDR2 ANQGSEA. The CDR3 runs to 14 residues. CDR3 loop: CSVDPGQGLNEQFF. Here the CDR3 DNA reads TGCAGCGTTGACCCGGGACAGGGGTTGAATGAGCAGTTCTTC.

This chain uses TRBV11-2 with TRBJ2-1; D call uncertain. Trimming stripped 3 bases from V and 2 bases from J, with 8 bases between. Looked up from germline, CDR1 is SGHAT and CDR2 is FQNNGV. CDR3 length equals 14 residues. The CDR3 bases are TGTGCCAGCAGCTTGAGTCCCCCCTACAATGAGCAGTTCTTC. Its protein is CASSLSPPYNEQFF.